This T cell receptor (beta chain) was captured in a study of blood T cell repertoires in COVID-19. About the research overall: The cDNA or gDNA used as material had been derived from T cells, B-cell-depleted T cells, or PBMCs.

The repertoire was sequenced with immunoSEQ multiplex PCR; TCRdb's copy has only in-frame clones and lacks some. The top ten clones hold more than 1.5% of a sample with 250,000 or so clones, around 84% of them seen once. The CDR3 covers 16 residues. Trimming left V 5 bases short and J 0 bases short, with 14 bases between. CDR1 is SGHTA and CDR2 is FQGNSA in the germline V gene. This clone was found once. The TCR was taken from a woman aged 40-49 years who had recovered from COVID-19. The source material was peripheral blood. V usage is TRBV7-2 and J usage is TRBJ1-5; D might be TRBD1 (5 bases). CDR3 residues: CASSIQQANSNQPQHF. Written as DNA, the CDR3 is TGTGCCAGCAGCATACAACAGGCTAATAGCAATCAGCCCCAGCATTTT.